This T cell receptor (beta chain) was retrieved from a study of blood T cell repertoires in COVID-19. Study information: The United States, Italy and Spain provided the acute and convalescent COVID-19 samples. From T cells, B-cell-depleted T cells, or PBMCs came the material, which was cDNA or gDNA.

Original processing notes: By means of reference gene primer amplification, nucleated cell counts were estimated. The protocol was immunoSEQ multiplex PCR, while the TCRdb copy is restricted to in-frame clones and leaves out a portion. That table supplies the V and J calls and clone size; D and trimming were determined from the DNA. The data contain just over 200,000 clones, more than 75% of them singletons. The CDR3 has 20 residues. The sequenced material came from peripheral blood. The source is a man aged 80 or over with acute or convalescent COVID-19. V and J are TRBV1 and TRBJ2-2; no DNA check was done on the table's D call, TRBD2. TRBV1 is flagged as a pseudogene. The CDR3 DNA sequence: TGCACCAGCAGCCAAGAATGCCGGGCTAGCGGGAGGTACTGTACCGGGGAGCTGTTTTTT. It encodes CTSSQECRASGRYCTGELFF.